These 7 T cell receptor beta chains came from one sample sequenced in a study of T cell responses to AZD1222 COVID-19 vaccine. Assay used: immunoSEQ multiplex PCR; TCRdb lists only in-frame clones, some missing. The sample includes around 110,000 clones, approximately 83% of them seen just once. The sample here was peripheral blood, taken on day 0 of AZD1222 vaccination. The origin of the receptors is an adult in good health.

V and J are TRBV6-5 and TRBJ2-3; D is unclear. This CDR3 is built from 11 residues. CDR1 MNHEY and CDR2 SVGAGI come from the germline V gene. Trimming removed 2 bases at V and 6 bases at J, with 3 bases between. The CDR3 DNA is TGTGCCAGCAGTTACGTGGATACGCAGTATTTT. Protein product: CASSYVDTQYF.

The V call is TRBV7-2, the J call TRBJ2-5; D might be TRBD1 (6 bases). V shed 6 bases and J shed 5 bases, with 19 bases lying between them. The V gene's germline CDR1 is SGHTA and CDR2 FQGNSA. The CDR3 has 15 amino acids. The DNA for the CDR3 is TGTGCCAGCAGGCCGACAACTAGGGGGTCGGAGACCCAGTACTTC. It specifies CASRPTTRGSETQYF.

The chain links TRBV6-5 to TRBJ1-2, with no clear D. Trimming took 4 bases from V and 6 from J, leaving 15 bases between them. CDR1 MNHEY and CDR2 SVGAGI come from the germline V gene. This CDR3 contains 14 residues. CDR3 coding DNA: TGTGCCAGCAGTTCATATCTTGGGGAGGATGGCTACACCTTC. This sequence encodes CASSSYLGEDGYTF.

The rearrangement links TRBV30 to TRBJ1-1, with a tentative D call TRBD1 (5 bases). The germline V gene encodes CDR1 GTSNPN and CDR2 SVGIG (reference sequence). Trimming pared 2 bases from V and 4 bases from J, leaving 17 bases between. CDR3 length: 15 residues. CDR3 DNA sequence: TGTGCCTGGAGTCCTCCGGGGGGGTACGGCACTGAAGCTTTCTTT. This encodes CAWSPPGGYGTEAFF.

The J gene is TRBJ2-7, the V gene TRBV12-3 or TRBV12-4; D possibly corresponds to TRBD2 (5 bases). This CDR3 contains 13 residues. V was cut by 5 bases and J by 6 bases, with 14 bases left in between. The CDR3: CASSRPVRAEQYF. CDR3 DNA: TGTGCCAGCAGTCGGCCGGTGCGGGCCGAGCAGTACTTC.

The V and J genes are TRBV9 and TRBJ2-5, with 7 nucleotides matching TRBD2. With 0 bases clipped from V and 3 bases from J, the junction kept 5 bases outside the gene matches. Germline CDR1 and CDR2: SGDLS and YYNGEE. CDR3 size: 15 residues. The CDR3 here is CASSVGGGFEETQYF. CDR3 sequence (DNA): TGTGCCAGCAGCGTAGGGGGAGGGTTTGAAGAGACCCAGTACTTC.

The chain joins TRBV28 to TRBJ2-2; 7 nucleotides align to TRBD2. In germline, CDR1 is MDHEN, CDR2 SYDVKM. The CDR3 loop spans 16 amino acids. V dropped 7 bases and J dropped 3; count of bases not matched to a gene: 11. The CDR3 region has the DNA TGTGCCAGCAAAGAACCGGGGGGTGGGGACACCGGGGAGCTGTTTTTT. Protein: CASKEPGGGDTGELFF.